The 29 T cell receptor beta chains below come from one sample, sequenced in a study of blood T cell repertoires in COVID-19. Repertoires were generated with immunoSEQ multiplex PCR, while TCRdb's copy carries only in-frame clones and drops some. The sample contains some 260,000 clones, approximately 89% of which appear only once. Sequencing was done on a sample of peripheral blood. The receptors were gathered from a woman aged 25 to 45 with COVID-19, enrolled during active disease.

The chain couples TRBV6-6 to TRBJ2-7; D is possibly TRBD2 (6 bases). This CDR3 is 12 amino acids long. The germline V gene encodes CDR1 MNHNY and CDR2 SVGAGI (reference sequence). Trimming removed 6 bases from V and 2 bases from J, with 8 bases in between. As DNA, the CDR3 is TGTGCCAGCAGCCCGGGGGCCTACGAGCAGTACGTC. Its translation is CASSPGAYEQYV.

The V gene is TRBV28, the J gene TRBJ1-1, with 8 bases identical to TRBD1. The germline gives CDR1 MDHEN, CDR2 SYDVKM. This CDR3 has 15 residues. The ends lost 4 bases at V and 4 bases at J; junction bases unmatched: 8. As DNA, the CDR3 is TGTGCCAGCAGTTCATCGATACAGGGGGGCACTGAAGCTTTCTTT. Its translation is CASSSSIQGGTEAFF.

This rearrangement joins TRBV27 to TRBJ1-2; a possible D gene is TRBD1 (6 bases). Germline loops: CDR1 MNHEY, CDR2 SMNVEV (reference sequence). V lost 5 bases and J 7 bases, leaving 20 bases between the germline ends. The CDR3 covers 15 residues. The CDR3 is CASSSRGGALGGYTF. The DNA for the CDR3 is TGTGCCAGCAGTAGCCGTGGGGGCGCATTGGGTGGCTACACCTTC.

The chain employs TRBV6-2 or TRBV6-3 and TRBJ2-2, with a tentative D call TRBD2 (6 bases). Deletions cut 0 bases from V and 0 bases from J, with 8 bases between. Germline V gives CDR1 MNHEY, CDR2 SVGEGT. The CDR3 has 16 residues. This CDR3 is CASSYSASANTGELFF. The DNA for the CDR3 is TGTGCCAGCAGTTACTCGGCTAGCGCGAACACCGGGGAGCTGTTTTTT.

V and J are TRBV4-3 and TRBJ1-1; the D gene is possibly TRBD1 (6 bases). The germline V and J ends were trimmed by 4 bases and 4 bases, with 16 bases remaining between them. CDR1 LGHNA and CDR2 YSLEER come from the germline V gene. The CDR3 is made up of 15 amino acids. CDR3 coding DNA: TGCGCCAGCAGCCGAGACACAGGGTGGGCCACTGAAGCTTTCTTT. This translates into CASSRDTGWATEAFF.

The J gene is TRBJ2-1, the V gene TRBV4-3, with 11 bases that match TRBD2. Germline V gene lookup returns CDR1 LGHNA and CDR2 YSLEER. J gave up 8 bases and V 1 base, and 13 bases lay outside the gene matches. CDR3 length: 18 amino acids. Here the CDR3 reads CASSQAGLAGGSSDEQFF. The CDR3 DNA sequence: TGCGCCAGCAGCCAAGCCGGCTTAGCGGGAGGGTCCAGCGATGAGCAGTTCTTC.

This chain joins TRBV3-1 (or the pseudogene TRBV3-2) and TRBJ2-3; a weak D match, TRBD1 (6 bases). Germline V gene lookup returns CDR1 LGHDT and CDR2 YNNKEL (reference sequence). The CDR3 length is 14 residues. V dropped 6 bases and J dropped 1 base, with 11 bases sitting between them. Here the CDR3 DNA reads TGTGCCAGCAGTTTGGGGGCAGGCACAGATACGCAGTATTTT. The encoded protein is CASSLGAGTDTQYF.

The chain combines TRBV29-1 with TRBJ2-5; TRBD2 is a possible D gene (5 bases). The CDR3 loop spans 14 amino acids. V was clipped by 4 bases and J by 0 bases, with 12 bases between them. Germline V lookup: CDR1 SQVTM, CDR2 ANQGSEA. CDR3 protein: CSVVGRENQETQYF. CDR3 bases: TGCAGCGTTGTTGGAAGGGAGAACCAAGAGACCCAGTACTTC. Variable domain in full (rest from reference TRBV29-1 and TRBJ2-5): SAVISQKPSRDICQRGTSLTIQCQVDSQVTMMFWYRQQPGQSLTLIATANQGSEATYESGFVIDKFPISRPNLTFSTLTVSNMSPEDSSIYLCSVVGRENQETQYFGPGTRLLVL.

This chain's CDR3 is CASSGAVAGADTQYF. CDR3 bases: TGTGCCAGCAGCGGGGCGGTAGCGGGAGCAGATACGCAGTATTTT. V usage is TRBV5-4 and J usage is TRBJ2-3; 9 bases are shared with TRBD2. This CDR3 is built from 15 residues. Germline CDR1 reads SGHNT; CDR2 reads YYREEE (reference sequence). V was clipped by 4 bases and J by 4 bases; unmatched bases: 7.

The genes are TRBV11-2 and TRBJ2-7; 8 bases are shared with TRBD1. Unmatched junction bases numbered 10, after V lost 5 bases and J lost 4 bases. The CDR3 is 15 residues long. Germline V gives CDR1 SGHAT, CDR2 FQNNGV. This CDR3 is CASSTPDRADYEQYF. The CDR3 region has the DNA TGTGCCAGCAGCACTCCGGACAGGGCGGATTACGAGCAGTACTTC.

The V call is TRBV5-8, the J call TRBJ1-6; D is ambiguous. Per the germline V gene, CDR1 is SGHTS and CDR2 is YDEGEE. This CDR3 has 16 residues. V dropped 0 bases and J dropped 7 bases, with 14 bases sitting between them. This CDR3 reads CASSLVVPSENSPLHF. The CDR3, as DNA: TGTGCCAGCAGCTTGGTTGTTCCTTCGGAGAATTCACCCCTCCACTTT.

The genes are TRBV30 and TRBJ2-1; no firm D call. This CDR3 contains 12 residues. The V gene lost 0 bases and the J gene lost 9 bases, with 9 bases spanning the gap. Germline CDR1 and CDR2: GTSNPN and SVGIG (reference sequence). CDR3 nucleotide sequence: TGTGCCTGGAGTGTAAGTTCGGTTGAGCAGTTCTTC. It codes for CAWSVSSVEQFF.

The chain has TRBV7-2 and TRBJ1-6; D not resolved. The CDR3 loop spans 15 amino acids. In germline, CDR1 is SGHTA, CDR2 FQGNSA. The V and J ends lost 5 bases and 8 bases respectively, with 16 bases between them. The CDR3 DNA reads TGTGCCAGCAGCCGCGACGGGTTATCGGATTCACCCCTCCACTTT. Residues: CASSRDGLSDSPLHF.

The V and J genes are TRBV6-5 and TRBJ2-2; weak D call: TRBD2 (6 bases). Germline lookup yields CDR1 MNHEY and CDR2 SVGAGI. The CDR3 covers 14 residues. V lost 10 bases to trimming and J lost 4 bases, with 16 bases between them. CDR3 DNA: TGTGCCACTGCCCTGATAGCGGTCACCGGGGAGCTGTTTTTT. This gives the protein CATALIAVTGELFF.

The chain recombines TRBV24-1 with TRBJ2-7; 8 nucleotides align to TRBD1. V gave up 3 bases and J gave up 6 bases; unmatched junction bases: 6. Per the germline V gene, CDR1 is KGHDR and CDR2 is SFDVKD. The CDR3 runs 14 residues. The CDR3 DNA reads as TGTGCCACCAGTGATCCTGGACAGGGCGGCGAGCAGTACTTC. This codes for CATSDPGQGGEQYF.

V usage is TRBV28 and J usage is TRBJ2-2; 9 bases are shared with TRBD1. CDR1 is MDHEN and CDR2 is SYDVKM in the germline V gene. This CDR3 has 17 residues. Trimming at V came to 3 bases and at J to 5 bases, leaving 10 bases not matched to a gene. This CDR3 is CASSFWTGADRTGELFF. The CDR3 DNA is TGTGCCAGCAGTTTCTGGACAGGGGCCGATAGGACCGGGGAGCTGTTTTTT.

The V and J genes are TRBV3-1 (or the pseudogene TRBV3-2) and TRBJ1-6, with a possible D match to TRBD1 (5 bases). V dropped 4 bases and J dropped 0 bases, with 10 bases sitting between them. The CDR3 is 16 residues long. Germline CDR1 LGHDT, CDR2 YNNKEL (reference sequence). The CDR3: CASSPQGSSYNSPLHF. In DNA, the CDR3 is TGTGCCAGCAGCCCCCAGGGAAGCTCCTATAATTCACCCCTCCACTTT.

The sample holds one count of this clone. No DNA is shown, since the ends of the CDR3 on it are uncertain; the CDR3 is the one TCRdb lists. This CDR3 reads CASSDFGEGTEAFF. The chain couples TRBV25-1 to TRBJ1-1. The germline V gene has CDR1 MGHDK and CDR2 SYGVNS. The CDR3 region is 14 residues in length, termini included.

The CDR3 sequence is CASSERSGANYGYTF. The CDR3, as DNA: TGTGCCAGCAGTGAACGGTCTGGAGCTAACTATGGCTACACCTTC. The genes are TRBV2 and TRBJ1-2; no clear D gene. V gave up 2 bases and J gave up 0 bases, with 10 bases separating them. The V gene's germline CDR1 is SNHLY and CDR2 FYNNEI. There are 15 residues in the CDR3.

The V call is TRBV29-1, the J call TRBJ2-2; perhaps TRBD2 as D (8 bases). CDR1 and CDR2 from the germline V gene are SQVTM and ANQGSEA. The CDR3 length is 18 residues. Trimming left V 0 bases short and J 8 bases short, with 25 bases between. The CDR3 reads CSVEDLLGRVRGYGELFF. The DNA of the CDR3 is TGCAGCGTTGAAGATTTACTCGGGAGGGTCAGGGGGTATGGGGAGCTGTTTTTT.

This rearrangement joins TRBV25-1 to TRBJ2-5, with 12 bases aligning to TRBD1. With 4 bases clipped from V and 5 bases from J, the junction kept 5 bases outside the gene matches. CDR3 size: 15 residues. Germline values: CDR1 MGHDK, CDR2 SYGVNS. This chain's CDR3 is CASSGGTGGVETQYF. The CDR3, as DNA: TGTGCCAGCAGTGGTGGGACAGGGGGCGTCGAGACCCAGTACTTC.

This chain links TRBV19 with TRBJ2-1, with 10 bases lining up with TRBD2. Germline V gene lookup returns CDR1 LNHDA and CDR2 SQIVND (reference sequence). The CDR3 consists of 15 residues. With V trimmed by 7 bases and J by 6 bases, 9 bases remained unmatched. Here the CDR3 DNA reads TGTGCCAGTAATTCAGTTAGCGGGAGGTTCAATGAGCAGTTCTTC. Its protein product is CASNSVSGRFNEQFF.

The chain has TRBV14 and TRBJ2-5; possible D gene TRBD2, 5 bases. The CDR3 is made up of 13 amino acids. Germline lookup yields CDR1 SGHDN and CDR2 FVKESK. The germline V and J ends were trimmed by 1 base and 9 bases, with 12 bases remaining between them. The DNA for the CDR3 is TGTGCCAGCAGCCAAGGAGGGTCCGCGGCCCAGTACTTC. The encoded protein is CASSQGGSAAQYF.

The CDR3 is CATSSSDRGVREQYF. The CDR3 DNA reads TGTGCCACCAGCAGTTCGGACAGGGGCGTAAGAGAGCAGTACTTC. This rearrangement joins TRBV15 to TRBJ2-7; 9 positions agree with TRBD1. Germline trimming cut 3 bases from V and 7 bases from J; bases unmatched to any gene: 10. This CDR3 region has 15 residues. CDR1 is LNHNV and CDR2 is YYDKDF in the germline V gene (reference sequence).

This chain links TRBV5-6 with TRBJ1-2; D is unresolved. Germline assignment: CDR1 SGHDT and CDR2 YYEEEE. V gave up 5 bases and J gave up 8 bases, with 22 bases separating them. This CDR3 region has 15 residues. CDR3 amino acids: CASSLMTTWVPGYTF. DNA for the CDR3: TGTGCCAGCAGTCTGATGACAACCTGGGTCCCCGGCTACACCTTC.

This chain links TRBV6-5 with TRBJ1-1; the D gene is possibly TRBD1 (6 bases). CDR3 size: 14 residues. Germline CDR1 and CDR2: MNHEY and SVGAGI. Trimming removed 7 bases from V and 5 bases from J, with 17 bases in between. The CDR3 coding sequence is TGTGCCAGCACTAAGACGAGGGGGACGACTGAAGCTTTCTTT. Its translation: CASTKTRGTTEAFF.

The V gene is TRBV19, the J gene TRBJ2-2; TRBD2 matches 10 bases. The CDR3 has 16 amino acids. J was trimmed by 4 bases and V by 7 bases; bases with no gene match: 9. Germline CDR1 LNHDA, CDR2 SQIVND (reference sequence). CDR3 sequence reads: CASMRLAGVGTGELFF. For the CDR3, the DNA is TGTGCCAGTATGCGGCTAGCGGGAGTCGGCACCGGGGAGCTGTTTTTT.

This chain connects TRBV7-7 to TRBJ2-7, with 8 bases lining up with TRBD2. Germline CDR1 reads SSHAT; CDR2 reads FNYEAQ (reference sequence). The CDR3 extends over 14 amino acids. The CDR3 protein is CASSFNERGPEQYV. CDR3 bases: TGTGCTAGCAGCTTCAACGAGCGGGGGCCCGAGCAGTACGTC.

V is TRBV12-3 or TRBV12-4 and J is TRBJ2-7; tentative D call: TRBD2 (5 bases). The CDR3 length is 13 residues. V was shortened by 6 bases and J by 4 bases, with 13 bases between the two germline ends. The CDR3 DNA follows: TGTGCCAGCAGCCGAGGACGGGAATACGAGCAGTACTTC. Its protein product is CASSRGREYEQYF.